This T cell receptor (beta chain) is drawn from a study of post-analysis software for immune sequencing data. This clonotype appeared a few times. The antigen remains undetermined. Findings and caveats of the study: Normalized Chao1 diversity in multiple sclerosis patients fell significantly below that of controls. There were roughly 5 TRBV segments more frequent in patients than controls, and TRBV5-6, TRBV5-1 and TRBV20-1 were among them. By F measure, samples from a shared preparation batch strongly co-clustered.

Libraries were made from TCR beta cDNA, and they carried unique molecular identifiers. TCRdb reprocessed the PCR reads via MiXCR and lists one record per CDR3 protein. The sample carries more than 450,000 distinct CDR3 sequences, 40% to 50% recorded once. The CDR3 loop spans 16 amino acids. J was trimmed by 0 bases and V by 2 bases; bases with no gene match: 1. The sequence was collected from a girl aged 10-17 years with multiple sclerosis. The chain is built from TRBV12-3 or TRBV12-4 and TRBJ2-3, with 11 positions matching TRBD2. The sample taken for sequencing was blood. The CDR3 loop reads CASSLTSGGSTDTQYF. The CDR3 bases are TGTGCCAGCAGTTTAACTAGCGGGGGTAGCACAGATACGCAGTATTTT.